These 7 T cell receptor beta chains share one sample of origin, sequenced in a study of vaccination and CD4 T cells after COVID-19. The treatment is: roughly ten-day PBMC culture with coronavirus spike peptide pools or control peptides (ViraFEST assay). No antigens are known for them. Cultured CD4+ T cell DNA was sequenced using the Oncomine TCR Beta short-read assay. From the PCR reads, TCRdb called clonotypes with MiXCR, one entry per CDR3 protein. This sample has over 15,000 distinct CDR3 sequences, with 40% to 50% found just once. The sample taken for sequencing was CD4+ T cells from blood, cultured in vitro. Receptors were obtained from a human donor who had recovered from COVID-19.

The chain joins TRBV19 to TRBJ2-5; TRBD2 might be the D (7 bases). CDR1 is LNHDA and CDR2 is SQIVND in the germline V gene (reference sequence). The CDR3 is 17 residues long. V gave up 4 bases and J gave up 3 bases, with 21 bases separating them. In DNA form, the CDR3 reads TGTGCCAGTAGTAAAGGGGGGTCTAGCGGCCTAAAAGAGACCCAGTACTTC. It translates to CASSKGGSSGLKETQYF. Together with reference TRBV19 and TRBJ2-5, the CDR3 gives the full variable domain: DGGITQSPKYLFRKEGQNVTLSCEQNLNHDAMYWYRQDPGQGLRLIYYSQIVNDFQKGDIAEGYSVSREKKESFPLTVTSAQKNPTAFYLCASSKGGSSGLKETQYFGPGTRLLVL.

The gene calls are TRBV19 and TRBJ2-3; D gene uncertain. Deletions cut 5 bases from V and 4 bases from J, with 13 bases between. CDR3 length equals 14 residues. Germline values: CDR1 LNHDA, CDR2 SQIVND (reference sequence). The DNA for the CDR3 is TGTGCCAGTAGTCAGCCCTCCGCCGCAGATACGCAGTATTTT. As protein: CASSQPSAADTQYF.

The chain uses TRBV20-1 and TRBJ1-2; D ambiguous. V lost 5 bases and J lost 5, with 9 bases in between. The CDR3 extends over 11 amino acids. CDR1 and CDR2 from the germline V gene are DFQATT and SNEGSKA (reference sequence). In DNA form, the CDR3 reads TGCAGTGCTCGCCTTCTGTATGGCTACACCTTC. This encodes CSARLLYGYTF.

The rearrangement links TRBV15 to TRBJ1-4; D is unclear. This CDR3 comprises 15 residues. The V end lost 0 bases, the J end lost 8 bases, and 13 bases lay between the germline ends. Germline values: CDR1 LNHNV, CDR2 YYDKDF (reference sequence). The CDR3 region has the DNA TGTGCCACCAGCAGAGATACAGCTGCCAGCGAAAAACTGTTTTTT. It yields the protein CATSRDTAASEKLFF.

V is TRBV2 and J is TRBJ1-5, with no clear D. CDR3 size: 15 residues. Looked up from germline, CDR1 is SNHLY and CDR2 is FYNNEI. V lost 7 bases and J lost 0, with 13 bases in between. CDR3 protein: CASMEFGYSNQPQHF. The CDR3 bases are TGTGCCAGCATGGAATTCGGCTATAGCAATCAGCCCCAGCATTTT.

The chain combines TRBV15 with TRBJ1-2; D perhaps matches TRBD1 (5 bases). The CDR3 consists of 14 residues. Germline values: CDR1 LNHNV, CDR2 YYDKDF (reference sequence). Trimming took 3 bases from V and 8 from J, leaving 16 bases between them. The CDR3 region is CATSSDRKGNGYTF. CDR3 DNA: TGTGCCACCAGCAGCGACCGAAAGGGGAACGGCTACACCTTC. The full variable domain, with the rest looked up from reference TRBV15 and TRBJ1-2, is DAMVIQNPRYQVTQFGKPVTLSCSQTLNHNVMYWYQQKSSQAPKLLFHYYDKDFNNEADTPDNFQSRRPNTSFCFLDIRSPGLGDTAMYLCATSSDRKGNGYTFGSGTRLTVV.

This clonotype occurred a few times. This chain connects TRBV20-1 to TRBJ1-2; TRBD1 matches at 7 bases. Trimming at V came to 5 bases and at J to 5 bases, leaving 11 bases not matched to a gene. The CDR3 covers 14 residues. Germline CDR1 and CDR2: DFQATT and SNEGSKA (reference sequence). The CDR3 is CSALGDRKNYGYTF. The CDR3 DNA follows: TGCAGTGCTCTGGGGGACAGAAAAAATTATGGCTACACCTTC.